This T cell receptor (beta chain) comes out of a study of graft-versus-host responses after intestinal transplantation. Profiling relied on immunoSEQ multiplex PCR, and the TCRdb table lists in-frame clones only, not all of them. The data contain tens of thousands of clones, about 92% of them seen just once; the ten biggest clones take up approximately 1.3%. Trimming cost V 2 bases and J 5 bases, with 9 bases left between them. Germline CDR1 is MNHEY and CDR2 is SVGAGI. The CDR3 runs to 13 residues. About this clone: Its specificity is unknown.

The chain uses TRBV6-5 and TRBJ2-5, with D tentatively TRBD2 (6 bases). Sequenced material: unstimulated CD8+ T cells sorted from spleen or lymph node cells, taken before intestinal transplant. This receptor was obtained from a human donor who received an intestinal transplant. The CDR3 loop is CASSYLRGETQYF. The CDR3 DNA reads TGTGCCAGCAGTTACCTCCGGGGGGAGACCCAGTACTTC.